The T cell receptor (beta chain) under discussion was sequenced for a study of cytomegalovirus exposure and HLA in healthy donors. Overall study findings and caveats: Rarity marked most TCR sequences, yet some public TCRs occurred in many donors. The HLA-A and HLA-B alleles of most subjects were reportedly predicted accurately from TCR beta sequences. Trimming of TCR beta V- and J-genes showed a link, identified in a later analysis, to a missense DCLRE1C variant.

V was clipped by 2 bases and J by 4 bases; unmatched bases: 12. This CDR3 has 19 amino acids. Germline CDR1 reads LGHNA; CDR2 reads YNFKEQ. Comment on this clone: The antigen remains undetermined.

The PCR contained 60 Vbeta and 13 Jbeta primers. TCRdb's table, derived via immunoSEQ multiplex PCR, lists solely in-frame clones and lacks some. The data contain under 110,000 clones, around 70% of them seen just once; the ten biggest clones take up approximately 0.8%. The specimen sequenced was PBMCs. The receptor was isolated from a boy aged 5-17 years in good health and CMV-seronegative. This chain connects TRBV4-2 to TRBJ2-5, with 14 nucleotides matching TRBD2. CDR3 in DNA: TGTGCCAGCAGCCAATCAACCGGGACTAGCGGGAGTACGGCAGAGACCCAGTACTTC. Translation: CASSQSTGTSGSTAETQYF.